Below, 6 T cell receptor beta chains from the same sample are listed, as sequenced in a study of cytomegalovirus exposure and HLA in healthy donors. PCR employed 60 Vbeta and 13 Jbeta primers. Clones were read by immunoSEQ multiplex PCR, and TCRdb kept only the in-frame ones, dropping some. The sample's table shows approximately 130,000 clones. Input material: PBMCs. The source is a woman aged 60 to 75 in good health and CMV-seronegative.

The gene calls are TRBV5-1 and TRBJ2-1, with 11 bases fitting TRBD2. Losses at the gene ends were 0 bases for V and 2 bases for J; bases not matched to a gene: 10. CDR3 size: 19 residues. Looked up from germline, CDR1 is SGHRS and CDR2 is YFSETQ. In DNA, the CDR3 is TGCGCCAGCAGCTTGGCCGGGCTTAGCGGGAGGGCCGCCTACAATGAGCAGTTCTTC. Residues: CASSLAGLSGRAAYNEQFF. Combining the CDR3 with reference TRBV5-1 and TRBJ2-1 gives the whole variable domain KAGVTQTPRYLIKTRGQQVTLSCSPISGHRSVSWYQQTPGQGLQFLFEYFSETQRNKGNFPGRFSGRQFSNSRSEMNVSTLELGDSALYLCASSLAGLSGRAAYNEQFFGPGTRLTVL.

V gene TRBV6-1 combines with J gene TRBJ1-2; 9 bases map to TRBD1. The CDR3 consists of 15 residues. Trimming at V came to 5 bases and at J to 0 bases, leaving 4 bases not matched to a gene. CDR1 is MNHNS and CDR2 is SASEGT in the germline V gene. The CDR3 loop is CASSTRDRANYGYTF. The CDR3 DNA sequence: TGTGCCAGCAGTACCCGGGACAGGGCTAACTATGGCTACACCTTC.

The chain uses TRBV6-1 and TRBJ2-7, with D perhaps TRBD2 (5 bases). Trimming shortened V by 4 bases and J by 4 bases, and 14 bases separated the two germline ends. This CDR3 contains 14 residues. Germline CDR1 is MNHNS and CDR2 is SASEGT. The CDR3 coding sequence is TGTGCCAGCAGTGGCGAGGGTCCTCAATACGAGCAGTACTTC. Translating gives CASSGEGPQYEQYF.

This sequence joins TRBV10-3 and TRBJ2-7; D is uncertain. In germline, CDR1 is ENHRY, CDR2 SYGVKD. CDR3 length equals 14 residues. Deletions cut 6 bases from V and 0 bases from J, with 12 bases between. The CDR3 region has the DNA TGTGCCATCAGGGGTGGGCTCCTCTCCTACGAGCAGTACTTC. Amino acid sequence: CAIRGGLLSYEQYF.

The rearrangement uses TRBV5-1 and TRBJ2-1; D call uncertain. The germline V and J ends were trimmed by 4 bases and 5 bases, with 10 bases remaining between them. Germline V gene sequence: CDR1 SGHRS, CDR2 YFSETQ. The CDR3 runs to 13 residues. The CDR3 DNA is TGCGCCAGCAGCCCCGACACGAACAATGAGCAGTTCTTC. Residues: CASSPDTNNEQFF.

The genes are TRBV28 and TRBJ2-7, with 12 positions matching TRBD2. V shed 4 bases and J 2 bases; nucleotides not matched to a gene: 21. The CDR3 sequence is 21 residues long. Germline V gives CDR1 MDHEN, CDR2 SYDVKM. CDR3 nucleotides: TGTGCCAGCAGTTCAGAAAAACTCGGACTAGCGGGATTCAATTCACCCTACGAGCAGTACTTC. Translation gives CASSSEKLGLAGFNSPYEQYF.